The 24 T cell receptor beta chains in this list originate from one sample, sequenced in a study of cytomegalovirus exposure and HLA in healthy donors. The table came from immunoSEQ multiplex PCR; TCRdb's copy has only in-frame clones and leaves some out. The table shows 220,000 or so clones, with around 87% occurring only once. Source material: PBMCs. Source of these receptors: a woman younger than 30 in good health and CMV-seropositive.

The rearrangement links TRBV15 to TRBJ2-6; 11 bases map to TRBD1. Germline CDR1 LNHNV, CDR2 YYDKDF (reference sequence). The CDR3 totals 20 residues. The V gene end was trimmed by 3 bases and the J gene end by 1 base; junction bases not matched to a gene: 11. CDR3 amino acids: CATSSRGQGAKVSGANVLTF. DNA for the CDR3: TGTGCCACCAGCAGCCGCGGACAGGGGGCGAAGGTTTCTGGGGCCAACGTCCTGACTTTC.

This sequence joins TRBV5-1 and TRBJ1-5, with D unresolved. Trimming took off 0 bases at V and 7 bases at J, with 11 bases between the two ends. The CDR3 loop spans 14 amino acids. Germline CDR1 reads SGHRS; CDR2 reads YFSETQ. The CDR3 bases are TGCGCCAGCAGCTTGGGCCAAAGAGGACAGCCCCAGCATTTT. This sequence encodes CASSLGQRGQPQHF.

CDR3 amino acids: CASSRGTGADEQYF. The CDR3, as DNA: TGTGCCAGCAGCCGCGGGACAGGTGCAGACGAGCAGTACTTC. The gene calls are TRBV7-8 and TRBJ2-7; 8 bases align to TRBD1. V was pared by 5 bases and J by 5 bases, with 8 bases of the junction left unmatched. The CDR3 length is 14 residues. Germline CDR1 is SGHVS and CDR2 is FQNEAQ.

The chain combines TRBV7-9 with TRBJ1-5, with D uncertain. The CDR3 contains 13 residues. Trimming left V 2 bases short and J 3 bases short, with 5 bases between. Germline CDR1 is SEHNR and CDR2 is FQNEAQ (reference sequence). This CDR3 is CASSLSVNQPQHF. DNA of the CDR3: TGTGCCAGCAGCTTATCGGTCAATCAGCCCCAGCATTTT.

Here the CDR3 DNA reads TGTGCCAGCAGGGCTTTAGGGGCAGGTGGAGGGAACACCATATATTTT. It is translated as CASRALGAGGGNTIYF. This chain uses TRBV4-2 with TRBJ1-3, with D possibly being TRBD1 (5 bases). This CDR3 is built from 16 residues. V gave up 6 bases and J gave up 7 bases, with 22 bases separating them. The V gene's germline CDR1 is LGHNA and CDR2 YNFKEQ.

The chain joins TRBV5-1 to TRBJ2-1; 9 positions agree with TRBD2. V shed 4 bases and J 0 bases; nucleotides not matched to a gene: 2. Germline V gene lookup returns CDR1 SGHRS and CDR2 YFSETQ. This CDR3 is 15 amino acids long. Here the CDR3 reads CASSLTSGSYNEQFF. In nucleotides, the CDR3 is TGCGCCAGCAGCCTGACTAGCGGCTCCTACAATGAGCAGTTCTTC.

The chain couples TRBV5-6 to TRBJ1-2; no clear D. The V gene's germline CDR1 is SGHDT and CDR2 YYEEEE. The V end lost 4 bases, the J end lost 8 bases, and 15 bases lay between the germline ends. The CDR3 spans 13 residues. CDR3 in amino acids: CASSPIRDRGYTF. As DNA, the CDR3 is TGTGCCAGCAGCCCCATTCGAGATCGCGGCTACACCTTC.

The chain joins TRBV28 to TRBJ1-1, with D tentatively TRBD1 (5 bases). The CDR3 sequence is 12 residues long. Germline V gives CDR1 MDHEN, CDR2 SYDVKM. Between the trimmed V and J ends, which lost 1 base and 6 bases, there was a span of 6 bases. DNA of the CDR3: TGTGCCAGCAGTTTATTAGGGGCTGAAGCTTTCTTT. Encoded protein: CASSLLGAEAFF.

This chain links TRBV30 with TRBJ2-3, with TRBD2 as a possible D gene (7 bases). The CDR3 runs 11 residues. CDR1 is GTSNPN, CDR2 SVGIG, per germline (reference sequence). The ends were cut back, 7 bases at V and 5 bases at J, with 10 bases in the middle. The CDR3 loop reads CASRGGDTQYF. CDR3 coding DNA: TGTGCCTCAAGGGGGGGAGATACGCAGTATTTT.

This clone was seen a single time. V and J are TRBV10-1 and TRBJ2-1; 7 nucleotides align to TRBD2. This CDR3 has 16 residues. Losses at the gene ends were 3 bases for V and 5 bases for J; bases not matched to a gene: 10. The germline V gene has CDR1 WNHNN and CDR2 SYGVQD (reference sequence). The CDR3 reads CASSDVRASGHNEQFF. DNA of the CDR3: TGCGCCAGCAGTGATGTTCGGGCTAGCGGCCACAATGAGCAGTTCTTC.

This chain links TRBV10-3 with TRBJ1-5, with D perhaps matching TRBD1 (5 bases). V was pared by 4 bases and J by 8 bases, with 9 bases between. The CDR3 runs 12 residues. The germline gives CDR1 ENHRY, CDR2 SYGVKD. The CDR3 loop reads CAISGGQEPQHF. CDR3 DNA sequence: TGTGCCATCAGTGGGGGCCAAGAGCCCCAGCATTTT.

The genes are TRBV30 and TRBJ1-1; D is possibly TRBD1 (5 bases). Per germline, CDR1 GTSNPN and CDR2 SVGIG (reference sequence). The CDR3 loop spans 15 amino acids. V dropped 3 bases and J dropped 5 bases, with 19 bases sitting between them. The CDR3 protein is CAWSSAGLVGTEAFF. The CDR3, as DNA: TGTGCCTGGAGCTCGGCAGGGCTAGTAGGAACTGAAGCTTTCTTT.

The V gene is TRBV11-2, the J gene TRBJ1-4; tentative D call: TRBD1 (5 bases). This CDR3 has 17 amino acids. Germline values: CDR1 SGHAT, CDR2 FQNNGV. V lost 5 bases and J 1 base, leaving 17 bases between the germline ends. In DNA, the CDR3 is TGTGCCAGCAGCGGGGGGTCTCGGTGGAGAACTAATGAAAAACTGTTTTTT. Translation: CASSGGSRWRTNEKLFF.

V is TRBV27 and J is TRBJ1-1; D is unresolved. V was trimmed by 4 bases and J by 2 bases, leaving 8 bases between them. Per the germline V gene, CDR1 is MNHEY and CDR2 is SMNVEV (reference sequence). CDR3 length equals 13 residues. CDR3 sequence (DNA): TGTGCCAGCAGTTCGGGGTTCAACACTGAAGCTTTCTTT. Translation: CASSSGFNTEAFF.

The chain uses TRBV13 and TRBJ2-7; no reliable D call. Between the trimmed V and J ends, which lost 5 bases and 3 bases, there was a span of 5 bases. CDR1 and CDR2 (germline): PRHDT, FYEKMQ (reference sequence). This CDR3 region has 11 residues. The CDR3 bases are TGTGCCAGCAGCCTTTTCTACGAGCAGTACTTC. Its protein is CASSLFYEQYF.

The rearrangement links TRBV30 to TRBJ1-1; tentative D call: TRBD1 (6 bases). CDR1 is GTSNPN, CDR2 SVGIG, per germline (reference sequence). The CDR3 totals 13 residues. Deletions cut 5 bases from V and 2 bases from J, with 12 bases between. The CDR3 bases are TGTGCCTGGGGGGAGGGGGTAAACACTGAAGCTTTCTTT. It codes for CAWGEGVNTEAFF.

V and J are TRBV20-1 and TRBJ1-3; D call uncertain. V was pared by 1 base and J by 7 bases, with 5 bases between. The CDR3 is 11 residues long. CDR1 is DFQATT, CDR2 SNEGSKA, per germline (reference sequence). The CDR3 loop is CSARGLNTIYF. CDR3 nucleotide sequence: TGCAGTGCTAGAGGACTGAACACCATATATTTT.

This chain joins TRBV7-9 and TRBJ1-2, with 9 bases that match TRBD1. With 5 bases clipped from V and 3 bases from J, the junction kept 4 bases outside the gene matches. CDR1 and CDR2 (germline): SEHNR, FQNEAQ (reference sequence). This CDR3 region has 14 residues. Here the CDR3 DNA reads TGTGCCAGCAGCCGTACAGGGGGCGACTATGGCTACACCTTC. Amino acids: CASSRTGGDYGYTF.

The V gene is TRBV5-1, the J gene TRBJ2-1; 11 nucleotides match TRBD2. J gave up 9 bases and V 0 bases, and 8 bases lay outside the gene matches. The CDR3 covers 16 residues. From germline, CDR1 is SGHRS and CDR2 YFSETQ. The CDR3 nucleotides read TGCGCCAGCAGCTTGGTAGCGGGAGGGCTCGTTCGTGAGCAGTTCTTC. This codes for CASSLVAGGLVREQFF.

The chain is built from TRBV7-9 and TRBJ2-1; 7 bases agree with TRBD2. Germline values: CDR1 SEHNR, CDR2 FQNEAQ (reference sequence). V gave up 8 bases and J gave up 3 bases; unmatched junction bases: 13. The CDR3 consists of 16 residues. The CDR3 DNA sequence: TGTGCCAGCCTTCAAACGGGGAGGGCCCACTACAATGAGCAGTTCTTC. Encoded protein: CASLQTGRAHYNEQFF. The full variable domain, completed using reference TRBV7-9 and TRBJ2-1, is DTGVSQNPRHKITKRGQNVTFRCDPISEHNRLYWYRQTLGQGPEFLTYFQNEAQLEKSRLLSDRFSAERPKGSFSTLEIQRTEQGDSAMYLCASLQTGRAHYNEQFFGPGTRLTVL.

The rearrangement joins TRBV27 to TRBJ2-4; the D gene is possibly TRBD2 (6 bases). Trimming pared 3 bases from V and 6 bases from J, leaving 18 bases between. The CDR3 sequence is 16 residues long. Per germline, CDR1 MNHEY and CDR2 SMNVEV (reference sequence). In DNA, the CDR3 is TGTGCCAGCAGTTTTACTAGCCCACCTTTGGTAAACATTCAGTACTTC. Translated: CASSFTSPPLVNIQYF.

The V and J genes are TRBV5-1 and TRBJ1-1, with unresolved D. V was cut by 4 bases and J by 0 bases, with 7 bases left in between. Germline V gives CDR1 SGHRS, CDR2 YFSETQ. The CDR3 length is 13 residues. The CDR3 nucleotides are TGCGCCAGCAGCCCGGACTTGAACACTGAAGCTTTCTTT. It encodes CASSPDLNTEAFF. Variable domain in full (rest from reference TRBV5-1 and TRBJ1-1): KAGVTQTPRYLIKTRGQQVTLSCSPISGHRSVSWYQQTPGQGLQFLFEYFSETQRNKGNFPGRFSGRQFSNSRSEMNVSTLELGDSALYLCASSPDLNTEAFFGQGTRLTVV.

This CDR3 is CASGQGSSYEQYF. The CDR3 DNA is TGCGCCAGCGGACAGGGGAGCTCCTACGAGCAGTACTTC. V usage is TRBV5-1 and J usage is TRBJ2-7, with 9 bases aligning to TRBD1. The germline CDR1 and CDR2 sequences are SGHRS and YFSETQ. There are 13 residues in the CDR3. Trimming took 7 bases from V and 0 from J; bases not matched to a gene: 2.

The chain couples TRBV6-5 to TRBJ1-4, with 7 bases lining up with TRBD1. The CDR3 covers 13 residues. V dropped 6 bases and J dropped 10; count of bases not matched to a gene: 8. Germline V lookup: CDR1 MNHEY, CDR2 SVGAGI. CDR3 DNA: TGTGCCAGCAGCCGCGGACAGGAACGAAAACTGTTTTTT. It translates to CASSRGQERKLFF.